The rows below give T cell receptor beta chains drawn from one sample of a study of monozygotic twins with cystic fibrosis. Assay: immunoSEQ multiplex PCR; the TCRdb copy retains only in-frame clones and omits some. The table shows 25,000 to 30,000 clones, with around four fifths occurring only once. What was sequenced was blood. These receptors originate from a girl aged 2 to 10 with cystic fibrosis. The conserved cysteine and the conserved F or W are not part of the CDR3 here.

J: TRBJ2-1
V: TRBV7-2
CDR3: ASSSSGTGYNEQF

J: TRBJ1-1
V: TRBV5-4
CDR3: ASSSRAWGQEAF

J: TRBJ2-7
V: TRBV5-5
CDR3: ASSSIGEGYYEQY

J: TRBJ2-1
V: TRBV7-2
CDR3: ASGVRGLSHNEQF

J: TRBJ1-4
V: TRBV19
CDR3: ASSPTGLNEKLF

J: TRBJ1-5
V: TRBV10-3
CDR3: AISEGQQNQPQH

J: TRBJ2-1
V: TRBV7-9
CDR3: ASIQGLEQF

J: TRBJ1-5
V: TRBV19
CDR3: ASSTGVEQPQH

J: TRBJ2-7
V: TRBV21-1
CDR3: ASSITSGPSYEQY

J: TRBJ1-1
V: TRBV30
CDR3: AWSVRRDTEAF

J: TRBJ2-3
V: TRBV2
CDR3: ASTGLASTDTQY

J: TRBJ2-6
V: TRBV10-3
CDR3: AIRGTGGLENSGANVLT

J: TRBJ1-1
V: TRBV10-3
CDR3: AISERGGRLGTEAF

J: TRBJ2-1
V: TRBV10-3
CDR3: AISDFLTSGLIYNEQF

J: TRBJ2-7
V: TRBV10-3
CDR3: AISEAYRASYEQY

J: TRBJ1-6
V: TRBV18
CDR3: ASSPRASEGPLH

J: TRBJ1-4
V: TRBV4-1
CDR3: ASSHQGQFEKLF

J: TRBJ2-7
V: TRBV29-1
CDR3: SARGLAEGLYEQY

J: TRBJ2-7
V: TRBV6-5
CDR3: ASSSDIPFYEQY

J: TRBJ2-7
V: TRBV6-6
CDR3: ASGLAGGFRNEQY

J: TRBJ2-7
V: TRBV12-5
CDR3: ASGNQQDNEQY

J: TRBJ2-3
V: TRBV6-1
CDR3: ASSVTRLKTDTQY

J: TRBJ2-7
V: TRBV19
CDR3: ASRAGVREGSPYSGRIIYEQY

J: TRBJ2-3
V: TRBV10-3
CDR3: AISESDRGTDTQY

J: TRBJ2-5
V: TRBV2
CDR3: ASSGLKLESY

J: TRBJ1-5
V: TRBV28
CDR3: ASSGSRWGPQH

J: TRBJ1-2
V: TRBV30
CDR3: AWSPTTGYYGYT

J: TRBJ2-1
V: TRBV5-1
CDR3: ASGGSGGYNEQF

J: TRBJ1-2
V: TRBV4-1
CDR3: ASSLGTGVGGYT

J: TRBJ2-7
V: TRBV7-2
CDR3: ASSLDRGQGQVNEQY

J: TRBJ1-2
V: TRBV19
CDR3: ASSIAFRDYGYT

J: TRBJ2-1
V: TRBV4-1
CDR3: ASSQDTMSSYNEQF

J: TRBJ2-7
V: TRBV6-6
CDR3: ASSYREGYEQY

J: TRBJ2-7
V: TRBV30
CDR3: AWSVGAGLFNEQY

J: TRBJ2-2
V: TRBV7-9
CDR3: ASSPQNASWNTGELF

J: TRBJ2-2
V: TRBV18
CDR3: ASSLTGQGNTGELF

J: TRBJ2-2
V: TRBV11-3
CDR3: ASSSGTPNTGELF

J: TRBJ1-1
V: TRBV19
CDR3: ASSGDYTEAF

J: TRBJ1-5
V: TRBV5-1
CDR3: ASSLTGESNQPQH

J: TRBJ1-1
V: TRBV30
CDR3: AWSPTSNTEAF

J: TRBJ2-2
V: TRBV5-4
CDR3: ASSPVGAAVTGELF

J: TRBJ2-7
V: TRBV19
CDR3: ASSVGLAGFAYEQY

J: TRBJ2-5
V: TRBV11-1
CDR3: ASSLGLENLQETQY

J: TRBJ2-2
V: TRBV14
CDR3: ASSQDQGRRKTGELF

J: TRBJ2-1
V: TRBV29-1
CDR3: SVHTSERF

J: TRBJ2-3
V: TRBV4-1
CDR3: ASSPGTGADTQY

J: TRBJ2-1
V: TRBV4-1
CDR3: ASSRASIVEVHSYNEQF

J: TRBJ2-1
V: TRBV4-1
CDR3: ASSQYRDSDFYNEQF

J: TRBJ2-3
V: TRBV2
CDR3: ASRDLTDRDTQY

J: TRBJ1-4
V: TRBV6-5
CDR3: ASSFTGAANEKLF

J: TRBJ1-4
V: TRBV15
CDR3: ATSRDLGADKNEKLF

J: TRBJ2-2
V: TRBV27
CDR3: ASSFGLNTGELF

J: TRBJ2-3
V: TRBV6-6
CDR3: ASSYSGTSGKDTQY